Shown below are 11 T cell receptor beta chains from a single sample sequenced in a study of control samples from healthy donors and cancer patients. The method was immunoSEQ multiplex PCR; TCRdb's version includes in-frame clones alone and lacks a portion of them. The sample includes around 250,000 clones, about 80% of them seen just once. The sequenced sample was PBMCs. These receptors all stem from a woman in her sixties or seventies with lung cancer.

The chain recombines TRBV4-1 with TRBJ2-1, with 9 bases identical to TRBD2. V trimming: 1 base; J trimming: 7 bases; junction bases outside the gene matches: 11. The CDR3 runs to 17 residues. CDR1 and CDR2 (germline): MGHRA, YSYEKL. In nucleotides, the CDR3 is TGCGCCAGCAGCCAAGGTGGACTAGCGTTTGCTCTAAATGAGCAGTTCTTC. Its translation: CASSQGGLAFALNEQFF.

J is TRBJ2-5 and V is TRBV15, with 7 positions matching TRBD1. Looked up from germline, CDR1 is LNHNV and CDR2 is YYDKDF (reference sequence). The J segment lost 1 base and the V segment lost 3 bases, leaving 8 bases of the junction unmatched. This CDR3 contains 16 residues. CDR3 DNA sequence: TGTGCCACCAGCAGGGACAGGTATACTACCCAAGAGACCCAGTACTTC. The encoded protein is CATSRDRYTTQETQYF.

Ten or more counts support this clone. At one of its ends the junction is not consistent with the germline gene, which may arise from a read error. The chain joins TRBV24-1 to TRBJ2-7, with D unresolved. Per germline, CDR1 KGHDR and CDR2 SFDVKD. The CDR3 length is 9 residues. Written as DNA, the CDR3 is TGTGCCACCAGTGATTTGGTCACATTC. Translated, it gives CATSDLVTF.

For this clone: Distinct nucleotide sequences in the sample also encode this CDR3. V is TRBV5-1 and J is TRBJ2-3, with D tentatively TRBD2 (5 bases). Germline V gene sequence: CDR1 SGHRS, CDR2 YFSETQ. This CDR3 has 13 amino acids. V shed 3 bases and J shed 5 bases, with 10 bases lying between them. The chain's CDR3 is CASSSSSGDTQYF. The CDR3 nucleotides are TGCGCCAGCAGCTCCTCAAGCGGAGATACGCAGTATTTT. The whole variable domain, remainder taken from reference TRBV5-1 and TRBJ2-3, is KAGVTQTPRYLIKTRGQQVTLSCSPISGHRSVSWYQQTPGQGLQFLFEYFSETQRNKGNFPGRFSGRQFSNSRSEMNVSTLELGDSALYLCASSSSSGDTQYFGPGTRLTVL.

This clone was picked up a small number of times. The CDR3 DNA is TGTGCCTGGAGTAGCAGGACTGAAGCTTTCTTT. Translated: CAWSSRTEAFF. The chain uses TRBV30 and TRBJ1-1; D gene uncertain. V was trimmed by 2 bases and J by 5 bases, leaving 6 bases between them. CDR3 length equals 11 residues. CDR1 and CDR2 from the germline V gene are GTSNPN and SVGIG (reference sequence).

The chain couples TRBV4-2 to TRBJ2-1, with TRBD2 identical over 7 bases. CDR1 LGHNA and CDR2 YNFKEQ come from the germline V gene. The junction had 3 bases not matched to a gene; V was cut back by 4 bases and J by 0 bases. This CDR3 has 15 residues. In DNA, the CDR3 is TGTGCCAGCAGCCCACTAGCGAGCTCCTACAATGAGCAGTTCTTC. This gives the protein CASSPLASSYNEQFF.

The gene calls are TRBV11-2 and TRBJ1-2; D is possibly TRBD1 (6 bases). With 4 bases removed from V and 7 bases from J, the gap between germline ends came to 16 bases. This CDR3 has 14 amino acids. From germline, CDR1 is SGHAT and CDR2 FQNNGV. In nucleotides, the CDR3 is TGTGCCAGCAGCTCTTGGACAGCGGGGGCTGGCTACACCTTC. It translates to CASSSWTAGAGYTF.

The chain uses TRBV19 and TRBJ1-5, with TRBD1 matching 10 bases. V dropped 3 bases and J dropped 1; count of bases not matched to a gene: 9. The length of the CDR3 is 18 residues. CDR1 and CDR2 from the germline V gene are LNHDA and SQIVND (reference sequence). CDR3 in DNA: TGTGCCAGTAGTATTTATGGGACAGGGGTGGGGAGCAATCAGCCCCAGCATTTT. It translates to CASSIYGTGVGSNQPQHF.

This clone was counted only a few times. The chain combines TRBV14 with TRBJ2-1, with 8 positions matching TRBD2. CDR3 length equals 16 residues. CDR1 and CDR2 (germline): SGHDN, FVKESK. J was trimmed by 7 bases and V by 4 bases; bases with no gene match: 12. The CDR3 coding sequence is TGTGCCAGCAGCCGAACGGGAGCGGGAGTGAGAAATGAGCAGTTCTTC. This translates into CASSRTGAGVRNEQFF.

V usage is TRBV3-1 (or the pseudogene TRBV3-2) and J usage is TRBJ1-2, with TRBD1 matching 12 bases. Trimming took 4 bases from V and 6 from J; bases not matched to a gene: 6. The germline V gene has CDR1 LGHDT and CDR2 YNNKEL (reference sequence). CDR3 length equals 15 residues. In DNA, the CDR3 is TGTGCCAGCAGCCTCGACGGGACAGGGGGCAATGGCTACACCTTC. Amino acid sequence: CASSLDGTGGNGYTF.

In DNA form, the CDR3 reads TGTGCCAGCAGCCAAGCGAGCTACTATGGCTACACCTTC. As protein: CASSQASYYGYTF. The chain recombines TRBV3-1 (or the pseudogene TRBV3-2) with TRBJ1-2, with D unresolved. The V and J ends lost 1 base and 3 bases respectively, with 6 bases between them. Germline CDR1 LGHDT, CDR2 YNNKEL (reference sequence). This CDR3 contains 13 residues.